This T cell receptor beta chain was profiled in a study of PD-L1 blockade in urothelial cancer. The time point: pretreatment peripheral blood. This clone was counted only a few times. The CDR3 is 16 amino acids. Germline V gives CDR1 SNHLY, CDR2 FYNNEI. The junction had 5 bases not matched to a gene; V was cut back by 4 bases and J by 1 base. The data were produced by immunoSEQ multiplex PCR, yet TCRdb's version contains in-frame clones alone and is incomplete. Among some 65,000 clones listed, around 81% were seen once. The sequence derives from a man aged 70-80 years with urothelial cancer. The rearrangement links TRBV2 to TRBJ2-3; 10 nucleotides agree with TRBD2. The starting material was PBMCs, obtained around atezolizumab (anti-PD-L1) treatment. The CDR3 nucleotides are TGTGCCAGCAGTGGCGCTAGCGGGAGTGGCACAGATACGCAGTATTTT. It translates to CASSGASGSGTDTQYF.